This entry lists 27 T cell receptor beta chains sequenced from one sample in a study of blood T cell repertoires in COVID-19. The assay was immunoSEQ multiplex PCR, and TCRdb's table has in-frame clones only and misses some. The sample lists fewer than 200,000 clones, approximately 81% seen once, with 0.8% to 1.2% in the top ten. The sequencing input was peripheral blood. Receptor source: a man aged 40-49 years with acute or convalescent COVID-19.

Turning to this clone: Within the sample, other DNA sequences also encode this same CDR3. This sequence joins TRBV24-1 and TRBJ2-3; TRBD1 matches 7 bases. J lost 3 bases, V lost 9 bases, and 2 bases had no gene match. The germline V gene has CDR1 KGHDR and CDR2 SFDVKD. This CDR3 spans 12 amino acids. The CDR3 DNA reads TGTGCCACCGGGGACAGAACAGATACGCAGTATTTT. This codes for CATGDRTDTQYF.

The rearrangement joins TRBV5-1 to TRBJ1-1; 7 bases align to TRBD1. CDR3 length: 14 amino acids. Germline CDR1 SGHRS, CDR2 YFSETQ. Trimming at V came to 3 bases and at J to 1 base, leaving 3 bases not matched to a gene. DNA for the CDR3: TGCGCCAGCAGCTCTCAGGGGGGGAACACTGAAGCTTTCTTT. Translation: CASSSQGGNTEAFF.

The chain has TRBV5-1 and TRBJ2-1; TRBD2 matches 8 bases. CDR3 length: 15 residues. With 1 base clipped from V and 0 bases from J, the junction kept 0 bases outside the gene matches. The germline V gene has CDR1 SGHRS and CDR2 YFSETQ. Here the CDR3 reads CASSLTSGSYNEQFF. The CDR3 DNA reads TGCGCCAGCAGCTTGACTAGCGGCTCCTACAATGAGCAGTTCTTC.

The chain uses TRBV5-1 and TRBJ1-6; D is uncertain. Deletions cut 4 bases from V and 7 bases from J, with 18 bases between. The length of the CDR3 is 16 residues. The germline gives CDR1 SGHRS, CDR2 YFSETQ. Written as DNA, the CDR3 is TGCGCCAGCAGCCCCCAGATTTCCGTCGGGAATTCACCCCTCCACTTT. Protein product: CASSPQISVGNSPLHF.

V is TRBV6-6 and J is TRBJ1-2, with TRBD1 matching over 10 bases. After removal of 4 bases from V and 9 bases from J, the junction contained 14 bases not matched to a gene. This CDR3 is 16 amino acids long. CDR1 is MNHNY, CDR2 SVGAGI, per germline (reference sequence). CDR3 amino acids: CASSSPEAGQGTRYTF. As DNA, the CDR3 is TGTGCCAGCAGTTCCCCAGAAGCGGGACAGGGGACCCGCTACACCTTC.

This sequence joins TRBV2 and TRBJ2-7; D might be TRBD2 (5 bases). Deletions cut 7 bases from V and 2 bases from J, with 12 bases between. CDR1 and CDR2 from the germline V gene are SNHLY and FYNNEI. The CDR3 length is 13 residues. This chain's CDR3 is CASTRRVTYEQYF. In DNA form, the CDR3 reads TGTGCCAGCACGCGGCGGGTCACCTACGAGCAGTACTTC.

This sequence joins TRBV5-1 and TRBJ1-2; 7 bases are shared with TRBD1. There are 17 residues in the CDR3. V was clipped by 4 bases and J by 5 bases; unmatched bases: 17. The germline gives CDR1 SGHRS, CDR2 YFSETQ. In nucleotides, the CDR3 is TGCGCCAGCAGCCCAGGCGTTGGGACAGCTAATTTTTATGGCTACACCTTC. This encodes CASSPGVGTANFYGYTF. Full variable domain (missing parts from reference TRBV5-1 and TRBJ1-2): KAGVTQTPRYLIKTRGQQVTLSCSPISGHRSVSWYQQTPGQGLQFLFEYFSETQRNKGNFPGRFSGRQFSNSRSEMNVSTLELGDSALYLCASSPGVGTANFYGYTFGSGTRLTVV.

This clone appeared a single time. V and J are TRBV18 and TRBJ2-7, with D possibly matching TRBD2 (5 bases). V dropped 3 bases and J dropped 3 bases, with 9 bases sitting between them. The CDR3 consists of 13 residues. Per the germline V gene, CDR1 is KGHSH and CDR2 is LQKENI. The CDR3 sequence: CASSPPLVYEQYF. In DNA, the CDR3 is TGTGCCAGCTCACCCCCACTAGTCTACGAGCAGTACTTC. The entire variable domain, with the rest obtained from reference TRBV18 and TRBJ2-7, is as follows: NAGVMQNPRHLVRRRGQEARLRCSPMKGHSHVYWYRQLPEEGLKFMVYLQKENIIDESGMPKERFSAEFPKEGPSILRIQQVVRGDSAAYFCASSPPLVYEQYFGPGTRLTVT.

This clone was recorded only once. V and J are TRBV15 and TRBJ2-7; 10 bases line up with TRBD2. V was pared by 0 bases and J by 5 bases, with 7 bases of the junction left unmatched. Germline CDR1 and CDR2: LNHNV and YYDKDF (reference sequence). The CDR3 runs 16 residues. The CDR3 protein is CATSRDIGTSAHEQYF. As DNA, the CDR3 is TGTGCCACCAGCAGAGATATCGGGACTAGCGCCCACGAGCAGTACTTC.

The chain links TRBV6-6 to TRBJ1-6; 7 nucleotides line up with TRBD1. CDR1 is MNHNY and CDR2 is SVGAGI in the germline V gene (reference sequence). The CDR3 covers 16 residues. Trimming cost V 4 bases and J 0 bases; bases outside gene matches: 3. CDR3 bases: TGTGCCAGCAGTTTGGGACAGAGCTCCTATAATTCACCCCTCCACTTT. Translated, it gives CASSLGQSSYNSPLHF.

The chain couples TRBV27 to TRBJ1-2; 7 nucleotides line up with TRBD1. This CDR3 is 17 amino acids long. V shed 6 bases and J 4 bases; nucleotides not matched to a gene: 17. The germline V gene encodes CDR1 MNHEY and CDR2 SMNVEV (reference sequence). CDR3 residues: CASRAIETGKEGYGYTF. As DNA, the CDR3 is TGTGCCAGCAGGGCGATCGAGACAGGGAAGGAGGGCTATGGCTACACCTTC.

V usage is TRBV5-1 and J usage is TRBJ2-1, with 9 bases that match TRBD2. Germline V gene lookup returns CDR1 SGHRS and CDR2 YFSETQ. This CDR3 region has 16 residues. Losses at the gene ends were 3 bases for V and 4 bases for J; bases not matched to a gene: 8. CDR3 DNA: TGCGCCAGCAGCTCAGAAGCGGGGGGTCTGTACAATGAGCAGTTCTTC. It specifies CASSSEAGGLYNEQFF.

This sequence joins TRBV21-1 and TRBJ1-1. TRBV21-1 is flagged as a pseudogene. The CDR3 covers 15 residues. As DNA, the CDR3 is TGTGCCAGCAGCAAAGATGAGGCGGTGAACACTGAAGCTTTCTTT. Its translation: CASSKDEAVNTEAFF.

This sequence joins TRBV6-5 and TRBJ1-1; D ambiguous. The length of the CDR3 is 14 residues. V lost 7 bases, J lost 6 bases, and 18 bases lay in between. Germline V gives CDR1 MNHEY, CDR2 SVGAGI. This CDR3 is CASTQRGLSAEAFF. CDR3 in DNA: TGTGCCAGCACCCAACGAGGGCTTAGCGCTGAAGCTTTCTTT.

V is TRBV6-1 and J is TRBJ1-6; tentative D call: TRBD1 (5 bases). The CDR3 is 14 amino acids. Germline V gene sequence: CDR1 MNHNS, CDR2 SASEGT. V was clipped by 1 base and J by 10 bases, with 11 bases between them. The CDR3 region is CASSEGFGGSPLHF. DNA of the CDR3: TGTGCCAGCAGTGAAGGGTTTGGGGGGTCACCCCTCCACTTT.

The chain combines TRBV6-5 with TRBJ1-1, with 7 bases identical to TRBD1. V was pared by 10 bases and J by 5 bases, with 7 bases of the junction left unmatched. Per germline, CDR1 MNHEY and CDR2 SVGAGI. This CDR3 is built from 12 residues. CDR3 sequence: CATQRGLTEAFF. The CDR3 region has the DNA TGTGCCACCCAAAGGGGGCTGACTGAAGCTTTCTTT.

This chain joins TRBV28 and TRBJ1-2; D is ambiguous. V dropped 2 bases and J dropped 4 bases, with 8 bases sitting between them. The CDR3 totals 13 residues. CDR1 is MDHEN and CDR2 is SYDVKM in the germline V gene. CDR3 residues: CASSLKGGYGYTF. The CDR3 region has the DNA TGTGCCAGCAGTTTAAAAGGCGGCTATGGCTACACCTTC.

The chain couples TRBV21-1 to TRBJ1-6; the table's D call of TRBD1 was not tested on the DNA. TRBV21-1 is a pseudogene locus. The CDR3 loop spans 17 amino acids. The CDR3 reads CASSKEAGGSYNSPLHF. As DNA, the CDR3 is TGTGCCAGCAGCAAAGAGGCAGGGGGCTCCTATAATTCACCCCTCCACTTT.

The CDR3 spells CASSRKGGQSYGYTF. The CDR3 coding sequence is TGTGCCAGCAGCCGAAAGGGGGGACAGAGTTATGGCTACACCTTC. The rearrangement uses TRBV3-1 (or the pseudogene TRBV3-2) and TRBJ1-2; 7 bases line up with TRBD1. The ends lost 4 bases at V and 5 bases at J; junction bases unmatched: 10. Germline CDR1 reads LGHDT; CDR2 reads YNNKEL (reference sequence). This CDR3 is built from 15 residues.

V and J are TRBV7-2 and TRBJ2-7, with D possibly being TRBD2 (6 bases). CDR1 is SGHTA and CDR2 is FQGNSA in the germline V gene. The CDR3 runs 15 residues. V lost 4 bases to trimming and J lost 2 bases, with 15 bases between them. In DNA, the CDR3 is TGTGCCAGCAGCTCCGAGGGAGGAGGGGCCTACGAGCAGTACTTC. It is translated as CASSSEGGGAYEQYF. Variable domain in full (rest from reference TRBV7-2 and TRBJ2-7): GAGVSQSPSNKVTEKGKDVELRCDPISGHTALYWYRQSLGQGLEFLIYFQGNSAPDKSGLPSDRFSAERTGGSVSTLTIQRTQQEDSAVYLCASSSEGGGAYEQYFGPGTRLTVT.

V gene TRBV5-1 combines with J gene TRBJ2-7; 8 bases map to TRBD1. In germline, CDR1 is SGHRS, CDR2 YFSETQ. J gave up 2 bases and V 0 bases, and 4 bases lay outside the gene matches. The CDR3 extends over 15 amino acids. CDR3 protein: CASSLESGGPYEQYF. The CDR3 DNA reads as TGCGCCAGCAGCTTGGAGTCAGGGGGCCCCTACGAGCAGTACTTC. The variable domain in full, with the rest retrieved from reference TRBV5-1 and TRBJ2-7, is KAGVTQTPRYLIKTRGQQVTLSCSPISGHRSVSWYQQTPGQGLQFLFEYFSETQRNKGNFPGRFSGRQFSNSRSEMNVSTLELGDSALYLCASSLESGGPYEQYFGPGTRLTVT.

This rearrangement joins TRBV3-1 (or the pseudogene TRBV3-2) to TRBJ2-3, with 10 bases lining up with TRBD2. Germline CDR1 and CDR2: LGHDT and YNNKEL (reference sequence). Losses at the gene ends were 4 bases for V and 2 bases for J; bases not matched to a gene: 6. The CDR3 runs to 16 residues. CDR3 sequence (DNA): TGTGCCAGCAGCCCAAAGCGGGGGGGACCCACAGATACGCAGTATTTT. This codes for CASSPKRGGPTDTQYF.

The V gene is TRBV20-1, the J gene TRBJ1-6; D is unresolved. Trimming stripped 3 bases from V and 3 bases from J, with 15 bases between. Germline V gene data show CDR1 as DFQATT and CDR2 as SNEGSKA (reference sequence). This CDR3 has 16 residues. As DNA, the CDR3 is TGCAGTGCTAGTGGACCGATTCCGGGCTATAATTCACCCCTCCACTTT. Translating it yields CSASGPIPGYNSPLHF.

This clone was picked up a small number of times. CDR3 DNA sequence: TGTGCCAGTAGAGGCCGGGGGTACGAAAAACTGTTTTTT. It translates to CASRGRGYEKLFF. V usage is TRBV19 and J usage is TRBJ1-4; maybe TRBD1 (5 bases). V was trimmed by 6 bases and J by 8 bases, leaving 13 bases between them. Germline CDR1 LNHDA, CDR2 SQIVND (reference sequence). The CDR3 contains 13 residues.

This chain links TRBV9 with TRBJ1-6, with TRBD1 identical over 10 bases. The trim removed 3 bases at V and 10 bases at J, leaving 4 bases unmatched. The CDR3 consists of 14 residues. Germline values: CDR1 SGDLS, CDR2 YYNGEE. CDR3 in DNA: TGTGCCAGCAGCGCGGGACAGGGGATCTCACCCCTCCACTTT. Translated: CASSAGQGISPLHF.

The V call is TRBV13, the J call TRBJ1-2; D is uncertain. This CDR3 has 14 residues. The V and J ends lost 0 bases and 3 bases respectively, with 8 bases between them. The germline gives CDR1 PRHDT, CDR2 FYEKMQ (reference sequence). The CDR3 DNA sequence: TGTGCCAGCAGCTTAGGGCAGGTTGACTATGGCTACACCTTC. It codes for CASSLGQVDYGYTF.

About this clone: Other DNA sequences in this sample translate to the same CDR3. The chain uses TRBV6-2 or TRBV6-3 and TRBJ2-5, with D tentatively TRBD1 (6 bases). The CDR3 sequence is 12 residues long. V lost 4 bases and J 4 bases, leaving 7 bases between the germline ends. Germline lookup yields CDR1 MNHEY and CDR2 SVGEGT. The CDR3 nucleotides read TGTGCCAGCAGTTCCAGGGGAGAGACCCAGTACTTC. Translated, it gives CASSSRGETQYF.